This T cell receptor beta chain was identified in a study of OX40 agonist ivuxolimab in advanced cancers. Study at large: The eligibility criteria allowed prior anti-PD-1, anti-PD-L1 or anti-CTLA-4 therapy, and roughly 39% had some.

Profiled with immunoSEQ multiplex PCR; TCRdb holds only in-frame clones, not every one. The sample consists of about 66,000 clones, approximately 81% of them appearing once. Specimen: CD4+ or CD8+ T cells sorted from blood, collected in a trial of the OX40 agonist ivuxolimab. The clonotype comes from an adult with an advanced solid tumor such as melanoma, head and neck, liver or kidney cancer.

CDR3 DNA: TGCGCCAGCAGTGCTGGTATCGACACTGAAGCTTTCTTT. It specifies CASSAGIDTEAFF. J is TRBJ1-1 and V is TRBV10-1, with D unclear. Germline CDR1 and CDR2: WNHNN and SYGVQD (reference sequence). Trimming took 4 bases from V and 3 from J, leaving 9 bases between them. The CDR3 is made up of 13 amino acids.